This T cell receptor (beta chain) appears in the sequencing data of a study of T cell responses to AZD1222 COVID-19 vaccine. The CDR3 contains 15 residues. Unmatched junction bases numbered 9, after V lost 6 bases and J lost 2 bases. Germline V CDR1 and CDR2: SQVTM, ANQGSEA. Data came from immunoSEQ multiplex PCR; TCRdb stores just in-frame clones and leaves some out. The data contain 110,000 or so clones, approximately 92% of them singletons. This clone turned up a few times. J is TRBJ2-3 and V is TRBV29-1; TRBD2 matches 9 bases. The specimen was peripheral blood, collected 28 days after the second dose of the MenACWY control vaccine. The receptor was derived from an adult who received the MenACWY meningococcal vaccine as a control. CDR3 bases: TGCAGCGTGGTAGCGGGAGCCCACTCCACAGATACGCAGTATTTT. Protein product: CSVVAGAHSTDTQYF.